Below, 27 T cell receptor beta chains from the same sample are listed, as sequenced in a study of blood T cells in healthy people across ages. Using a J-beta primer mix together with a sample-barcoded 5' primer, a second PCR was run for about 6 to 11 cycles. TCRdb re-called the 5' RACE reads with MiXCR, one entry per CDR3 protein. Of roughly 640,000 distinct CDR3 sequences in the sample, about 30% were seen once. Sequences were obtained from blood. The receptor source for this set is a woman at least 80 years old in good health.

On this clonotype itself: A much larger clone lies a single base off, so this may be a read error. The chain is built from TRBV5-1 and TRBJ2-2, with D possibly being TRBD1 (6 bases). The CDR3 extends over 17 amino acids. CDR1 is SGHRS and CDR2 is YFSETQ in the germline V gene. The CDR3 here is CASSSGTNIANTGERFF. In nucleotides, the CDR3 is TGCGCCAGCAGCTCCGGGACAAACATCGCGAACACCGGGGAGCGGTTTTTT.

Only a few counts were recorded for this clonotype. The chain has TRBV9 and TRBJ1-1, with D possibly being TRBD1 (5 bases). CDR1 is SGDLS, CDR2 YYNGEE, per germline. Trimming shortened V by 4 bases and J by 0 bases, and 13 bases separated the two germline ends. The CDR3 consists of 15 residues. The CDR3 loop is CASSPRTDMNTEAFF. CDR3 bases: TGTGCCAGCAGCCCCCGGACGGACATGAACACTGAAGCTTTCTTT.

CDR3 sequence: CASSFGTGKHEKLFF. DNA of the CDR3: TGTGCCAGCAGCTTCGGGACAGGGAAGCATGAAAAACTGTTTTTT. J is TRBJ1-4 and V is TRBV5-5, with 9 bases matching TRBD1. V dropped 2 bases and J dropped 6; count of bases not matched to a gene: 5. Per the germline V gene, CDR1 is SGHKS and CDR2 is YYEKEE (reference sequence). This CDR3 region has 15 residues.

Concerning this clonotype: A much larger clone lies a single base off, so this may be a read error. The rearrangement uses TRBV29-1 and TRBJ2-1; D is uncertain. CDR3 length equals 11 residues. V was trimmed by 2 bases and J by 7 bases, leaving 6 bases between them. From germline, CDR1 is SQVTM and CDR2 ANQGSEA. The CDR3, as DNA: TGCAGCGTTGAATCCCTGAATGAGCAGTTCTTC. It translates to CSVESLNEQFF.

The chain has TRBV12-3 or TRBV12-4 and TRBJ2-3; D tentatively reads TRBD1 or TRBD2 (6 bases each). CDR3 length equals 15 residues. V was shortened by 5 bases and J by 4 bases, with 16 bases between the two germline ends. CDR3 amino acids: CASSLGGWRADTQYF. CDR3 bases: TGTGCCAGCAGTCTCGGGGGCTGGAGAGCAGATACGCAGTATTTT.

This clonotype was recorded a few times. The chain is built from TRBV13 and TRBJ2-7; D call uncertain. Germline V lookup: CDR1 PRHDT, CDR2 FYEKMQ (reference sequence). The CDR3 is 14 residues long. V was pared by 3 bases and J by 3 bases, with 12 bases between. The CDR3 loop reads CASSLGSNYYEQYF. Here the CDR3 DNA reads TGTGCCAGCAGCTTGGGCTCAAATTACTACGAGCAGTACTTC.

This clonotype was seen more than once but under ten times. The chain combines TRBV12-3 or TRBV12-4 with TRBJ2-2, with 8 nucleotides matching TRBD1. The CDR3 covers 16 residues. V dropped 6 bases and J dropped 7; count of bases not matched to a gene: 13. In DNA form, the CDR3 reads TGTGCCAGCAGCCAGGGAAAAGGACAGGGCGACGGGGAGCTGTTTTTT. It is translated as CASSQGKGQGDGELFF.

This clonotype was counted a few times. The gene calls are TRBV21-1 and TRBJ2-1. TRBV21-1 is designated a pseudogene. This CDR3 comprises 16 residues. The DNA of the CDR3 is TGTGCCAGCAGCAAACAAGACGAGACATTCGACAATGAGCAGTTCTTC. Residues: CASSKQDETFDNEQFF.

This clonotype was picked up many times. This chain connects TRBV4-1 to TRBJ2-1; a possible D gene is TRBD2 (6 bases). The length of the CDR3 is 17 residues. Trimming left V 2 bases short and J 6 bases short, with 20 bases between. The germline V gene has CDR1 MGHRA and CDR2 YSYEKL. CDR3 coding DNA: TGCGCCAGCAGCCAATCTCCAACGCGGCAGGGAGGCAATGAGCAGTTCTTC. It is translated as CASSQSPTRQGGNEQFF.

The CDR3 spells CASSPRDSARPQHF. CDR3 bases: TGTGCCAGCAGCCCCCGGGACAGTGCTAGGCCCCAGCATTTT. This chain joins TRBV7-9 and TRBJ1-5; 7 nucleotides match TRBD1. Germline CDR1 reads SEHNR; CDR2 reads FQNEAQ (reference sequence). The CDR3 is 14 amino acids. The J segment lost 9 bases and the V segment lost 5 bases, leaving 10 bases of the junction unmatched.

In its sample, this clonotype was seen a few times. This may stem from a read error, because a much larger clone lies one nucleotide away. The CDR3 coding sequence is TGTGCCAGCAGCGTAGCAGGGGTGAACACTGAAGCTTTCTTT. This gives the protein CASSVAGVNTEAFF. The V call is TRBV9, the J call TRBJ1-1; the D gene is possibly TRBD1 (6 bases). With 0 bases removed from V and 0 bases from J, the gap between germline ends came to 6 bases. There are 14 residues in the CDR3. Germline V gene sequence: CDR1 SGDLS, CDR2 YYNGEE. Full variable domain (remainder filled in from reference TRBV9 and TRBJ1-1): DSGVTQTPKHLITATGQRVTLRCSPRSGDLSVYWYQQSLDQGLQFLIQYYNGEERAKGNILERFSAQQFPDLHSELNLSSLELGDSALYFCASSVAGVNTEAFFGQGTRLTVV.

Worth noting for this clonotype: A much larger clone lies one base from this, so it may be a read error. This rearrangement joins TRBV9 to TRBJ1-4; D is possibly TRBD1 (5 bases). The germline V gene has CDR1 SGDLS and CDR2 YYNGEE. This CDR3 is 15 amino acids long. V was pared by 4 bases and J by 7 bases, with 17 bases between. The CDR3 loop is CASSPGIWGGEKLFF. Written as DNA, the CDR3 is TGTGCCAGCAGCCCAGGCATCTGGGGCGGTGAAAAACTGTTTTTT.

The CDR3 DNA reads as TGTGCCAGCAGCCATCCCGACAGCAACTATGGCTACACCTTC. It encodes CASSHPDSNYGYTF. V and J are TRBV7-9 and TRBJ1-2; tentatively, D is TRBD1 (5 bases). Germline V gene lookup returns CDR1 SEHNR and CDR2 FQNEAQ (reference sequence). The CDR3 length is 14 residues. Trimming removed 5 bases at V and 2 bases at J, with 12 bases between.

This clonotype came up many times. V and J are TRBV11-3 and TRBJ2-3; 8 bases match TRBD1. From germline, CDR1 is SGHNT and CDR2 YENEEA. The ends lost 2 bases at V and 4 bases at J; junction bases unmatched: 5. The CDR3 is made up of 15 amino acids. The CDR3 is CASSLRTGRADTQYF. The CDR3, as DNA: TGTGCCAGCAGCTTACGGACAGGGAGAGCAGATACGCAGTATTTT.

This clonotype was counted ten times or more. The rearrangement joins TRBV27 to TRBJ2-3; TRBD2 aligns across 8 bases. The germline gives CDR1 MNHEY, CDR2 SMNVEV (reference sequence). The CDR3 contains 15 residues. J was trimmed by 4 bases and V by 2 bases; bases with no gene match: 5. CDR3 amino acids: CASSLGGTSADTQYF. The CDR3 region has the DNA TGTGCCAGCAGTTTAGGCGGGACTAGTGCAGATACGCAGTATTTT.

This clonotype was detected many times. The chain joins TRBV9 to TRBJ2-3; 9 bases are shared with TRBD2. CDR1 is SGDLS, CDR2 YYNGEE, per germline. The length of the CDR3 is 14 residues. The junction had 4 bases not matched to a gene; V was cut back by 3 bases and J by 5 bases. This CDR3 reads CASSAQTSGDTQYF. For the CDR3, the DNA is TGTGCCAGCAGCGCCCAGACTAGCGGAGATACGCAGTATTTT.

The chain combines TRBV2 with TRBJ1-4; TRBD1 matches 9 bases. The V gene end was trimmed by 8 bases and the J gene end by 8 bases; junction bases not matched to a gene: 3. Germline V gene data show CDR1 as SNHLY and CDR2 as FYNNEI. The CDR3 sequence is 12 residues long. This chain's CDR3 is CASAGQGEKLFF. The CDR3 DNA sequence: TGTGCCAGCGCCGGACAGGGGGAAAAACTGTTTTTT. Full variable domain (missing parts from reference TRBV2 and TRBJ1-4): EPEVTQTPSHQVTQMGQEVILRCVPISNHLYFYWYRQILGQKVEFLVSFYNNEISEKSEIFDDQFSVERPDGSNFTLKIRSTKLEDSAMYFCASAGQGEKLFFGSGTQLSVL.

Worth noting for this clonotype: This may be a read error: a much more frequent sequence differs by one nucleotide. The CDR3 DNA sequence: TGTGCCAGCAATCGCGGGGGGACCTACAATGAGCAGTACTTC. It codes for CASNRGGTYNEQYF. The rearrangement links TRBV6-1 to TRBJ2-1; TRBD2 aligns across 8 bases. The J call could be wrong; TRBJ2-7 is a better fit for the DNA end. The length of the CDR3 is 14 residues. Looked up from germline, CDR1 is MNHNS and CDR2 is SASEGT.

The rearrangement uses TRBV7-9 and TRBJ2-7; weak D call: TRBD2 (5 bases). CDR1 and CDR2 (germline): SEHNR, FQNEAQ (reference sequence). This CDR3 is 19 amino acids long. Trimming pared 5 bases from V and 2 bases from J, leaving 28 bases between. The CDR3 DNA reads as TGTGCCAGCAGCCAAGATAAGGTATTCCGGCTAGCTGAGCCCTACGAGCAGTACTTC. Encoded protein: CASSQDKVFRLAEPYEQYF.

This clonotype was found a few times. The rearrangement joins TRBV15 to TRBJ2-2, with a possible D match to TRBD1 (6 bases). V dropped 0 bases and J dropped 5 bases, with 10 bases sitting between them. The CDR3 extends over 15 amino acids. Germline V gives CDR1 LNHNV, CDR2 YYDKDF (reference sequence). CDR3 sequence (DNA): TGTGCCACCAGCAGAGATTTTACAGGGACCGGGGAGCTGTTTTTT. Amino acids: CATSRDFTGTGELFF.

This clonotype was detected a few times. The gene calls are TRBV5-5 and TRBJ1-6; D is undetermined. Per germline, CDR1 SGHKS and CDR2 YYEKEE (reference sequence). Trimming pared 3 bases from V and 7 bases from J, leaving 14 bases between. This CDR3 has 15 residues. As DNA, the CDR3 is TGTGCCAGCAGCTGGAGGAACAGTTTAAATTCACCCCTCCACTTT. This encodes CASSWRNSLNSPLHF.

This rearrangement joins TRBV11-3 to TRBJ1-1, with a tentative D call TRBD1 (5 bases). This CDR3 is 12 amino acids long. Trimming removed 5 bases from V and 8 bases from J, with 12 bases in between. CDR1 is SGHNT, CDR2 YENEEA, per germline. CDR3 loop: CASSLEGREAFF. Here the CDR3 DNA reads TGTGCCAGCAGCCTGGAGGGGCGCGAAGCTTTCTTT.

V gene TRBV5-1 combines with J gene TRBJ2-3, with a possible D match to TRBD1 (6 bases). Trimming took 1 base from V and 0 from J, leaving 21 bases between them. CDR1 is SGHRS and CDR2 is YFSETQ in the germline V gene. The CDR3 has 19 amino acids. This chain's CDR3 is CASSLRVPGTISSTDTQYF. CDR3 nucleotide sequence: TGCGCCAGCAGCTTGCGGGTCCCAGGGACAATTTCTAGCACAGATACGCAGTATTTT.

V and J are TRBV5-1 and TRBJ2-7; TRBD2 agrees at 9 bases. V was clipped by 4 bases and J by 1 base; unmatched bases: 6. Germline V gives CDR1 SGHRS, CDR2 YFSETQ. This CDR3 contains 15 residues. The CDR3 is CASSLGLAYSYEQYF. The CDR3 nucleotides are TGCGCCAGCAGCCTGGGACTAGCCTATTCCTACGAGCAGTACTTC.

This clonotype was recorded many times. This sequence joins TRBV6-2 or TRBV6-3 and TRBJ2-3; TRBD1 matches at 8 bases. CDR1 MNHEY and CDR2 SVGEGT come from the germline V gene. The CDR3 is 16 residues long. The V and J ends lost 6 bases and 3 bases, in that order; junction bases with no gene match: 11. In nucleotides, the CDR3 is TGTGCCAGCAGAGCCCGTATGACAGGGGTAACAGATACGCAGTATTTT. This gives the protein CASRARMTGVTDTQYF.

As to this clonotype: A much larger clone lies a single base off, so this may be a read error. The chain links TRBV7-2 to TRBJ2-3; 8 positions match TRBD2. Germline lookup yields CDR1 SGHTA and CDR2 FQGNSA. V trimming: 5 bases; J trimming: 1 base; junction bases outside the gene matches: 5. This CDR3 comprises 15 residues. For the CDR3, the DNA is TGTGCCAGCAGCAACGGGCGGGGGGGCACAGATACGCAGTATTTT. Translated: CASSNGRGGTDTQYF.

This clonotype has only a few counts. The chain carries TRBV7-2 and TRBJ2-1; 15 bases align to TRBD2. Unmatched junction bases numbered 5, after V lost 5 bases and J lost 6 bases. Germline CDR1 SGHTA, CDR2 FQGNSA. The CDR3 covers 16 residues. In nucleotides, the CDR3 is TGTGCCAGCAGCGCACCGGGACTAGCGGGGGGCAATGAGCAGTTCTTC. It yields the protein CASSAPGLAGGNEQFF.